Listed below are T cell receptor beta chains from one sample, sequenced in a study of blood T cell repertoires in COVID-19. Produced via immunoSEQ multiplex PCR; TCRdb's table is partial and in-frame only. The sample lists about 110,000 clones, 60% to 80% occurring once. Sequenced material: peripheral blood. These receptors originate from a woman of 80 years or more with active or convalescent COVID-19. Both conserved end residues are part of each CDR3. A D gene is named only where the DNA matches it firmly. The listing skips clone size in some rows; elsewhere it reads once, few, many or a size class.

TRBV19,TRBJ1-2,-,-,CASSAQGYYGYTF,TGTGCCAGTAGCGCCCAGGGGTACTATGGCTACACCTTC
TRBV5-1,TRBJ2-1,-,TRBD2,CASSVGLAGSGEQFF,TGCGCCAGCAGTGTCGGACTAGCGGGATCAGGTGAGCAGTTCTTC
TRBV7-9,TRBJ2-1,-,TRBD2,CASSPNGLAGEINEQFF,TGTGCCAGCAGCCCGAATGGACTAGCGGGAGAGATCAATGAGCAGTTCTTC
TRBV6-2/TRBV6-3,TRBJ1-3,-,-,CASSYSWRRSSGNTIYF,TGTGCCAGCAGTTACTCTTGGAGACGGAGCTCTGGAAACACCATATATTTT
TRBV4-1,TRBJ2-3,-,TRBD2,CASSHPGTSGSTDTQYF,TGCGCCAGCAGCCACCCTGGGACTAGCGGGAGCACAGATACGCAGTATTTT
TRBV18,TRBJ2-1,-,TRBD2,CASSLAPHSGIPNEQFF,TGTGCCAGCTCACTCGCCCCCCATAGCGGGATTCCGAATGAGCAGTTCTTC
TRBV2,TRBJ1-4,-,-,CASNLQFVNEKLFF,TGTGCCAGTAACCTACAGTTCGTTAATGAAAAACTGTTTTTT
TRBV3-1/TRBV3-2,TRBJ1-2,-,TRBD1,CASSQEGTGVGYTF,TGTGCCAGCAGCCAAGAAGGGACAGGGGTCGGCTACACCTTC
TRBV28,TRBJ1-2,-,TRBD1,CASSSPGTGEGYTF,TGTGCCAGCAGTAGCCCCGGGACAGGGGAGGGCTACACCTTC
TRBV3-1/TRBV3-2,TRBJ2-1,few,-,CASSRQPGWYNEQFF,TGTGCCAGCAGCCGCCAACCGGGGTGGTACAATGAGCAGTTCTTC
TRBV7-8,TRBJ2-7,-,-,CASSPYGGLTAYEQYF,TGTGCCAGCAGCCCATACGGCGGACTAACCGCCTACGAGCAGTACTTC
TRBV28,TRBJ2-5,-,-,CASSFQGGGETQYF,TGTGCCAGCAGTTTCCAGGGAGGAGGAGAGACCCAGTACTTC
TRBV9,TRBJ2-2,-,-,CASSVRLDTGELFF,TGTGCCAGCAGCGTCAGGTTGGACACCGGGGAGCTGTTTTTT
TRBV7-8,TRBJ2-7,-,TRBD2,CASSRDWASGVYEQYF,TGTGCCAGCAGCCGTGACTGGGCTAGCGGGGTTTACGAGCAGTACTTC
TRBV6-5,TRBJ2-1,-,TRBD2,CASRTSGRGEQFF,TGTGCCAGCAGGACTAGCGGGAGAGGTGAGCAGTTCTTC
TRBV7-8,TRBJ1-1,few,TRBD1,CASSRRTGETEAFF,TGTGCCAGCAGCAGACGGACAGGGGAAACTGAAGCTTTCTTT
TRBV7-9,TRBJ2-7,-,-,CASSLVQGPYEQYF,TGTGCCAGCAGCTTAGTTCAGGGTCCCTACGAGCAGTACTTC
TRBV5-1,TRBJ2-7,-,-,CASSLDDFYEQYF,TGCGCCAGCAGCTTGGACGACTTCTACGAGCAGTACTTC
TRBV7-8,TRBJ1-4,many,TRBD1,CASSPGRQGPATNEKLFF,TGTGCCAGCAGCCCCGGAAGACAGGGCCCTGCAACTAATGAAAAACTGTTTTTT
TRBV28,TRBJ2-1,-,TRBD2,CASSPPFPGLAGSYNEQFF,TGTGCCAGCAGTCCCCCCTTTCCGGGACTAGCGGGCTCCTACAATGAGCAGTTCTTC
TRBV5-1,TRBJ2-1,-,TRBD1,CASSLQGAYNEQFF,TGCGCCAGCAGCTTGCAGGGGGCCTACAATGAGCAGTTCTTC
TRBV19,TRBJ2-5,-,TRBD2,CASKGLAGTQYF,TGTGCCAGTAAAGGACTAGCGGGGACCCAGTACTTC
TRBV5-1,TRBJ2-6,-,-,CASSLKRNNVLTF,TGCGCCAGCAGCTTGAAGCGAAACAACGTCCTGACTTTC
TRBV27,TRBJ1-2,-,-,CASSLTRGNYGYTF,TGTGCCAGCAGTTTAACCAGGGGCAACTATGGCTACACCTTC
TRBV5-1,TRBJ2-5,-,-,CASTPIPSGAETQYF,TGCGCCAGCACCCCAATCCCGTCAGGGGCAGAGACCCAGTACTTC
TRBV18,TRBJ1-1,-,-,CASSPPSRSSTEAFF,TGTGCCAGCTCACCACCATCTCGTTCGAGCACTGAAGCTTTCTTT
TRBV18,TRBJ1-1,-,-,CASSPRTRTNTEAFF,TGTGCCAGCTCACCCCGGACTAGAACGAACACTGAAGCTTTCTTT
TRBV18,TRBJ2-2,-,TRBD1,CASSPRSTGARSTGELFF,TGTGCCAGCTCACCACGATCAACAGGGGCCAGGAGCACCGGGGAGCTGTTTTTT
TRBV28,TRBJ2-5,once,TRBD1,CASVRQGQETQYF,TGTGCCAGCGTAAGACAGGGGCAAGAGACCCAGTACTTC
TRBV9,TRBJ2-7,once,-,CASSAQPTGSSYEQYF,TGTGCCAGCAGCGCCCAACCCACAGGGAGCTCCTACGAGCAGTACTTC
TRBV5-1,TRBJ2-7,-,TRBD1,CASSPRGQGGEQYF,TGCGCCAGCAGTCCCCGGGGACAGGGCGGCGAGCAGTACTTC
TRBV6-5,TRBJ2-1,-,-,CASSPEPNSYNEQFF,TGTGCCAGCAGCCCCGAACCTAACTCCTACAATGAGCAGTTCTTC
TRBV19,TRBJ2-7,-,-,CASSVRSGLEQYF,TGTGCCAGTAGTGTTAGGAGCGGACTCGAGCAGTACTTC
TRBV6-5,TRBJ1-1,-,TRBD1,CASSYSRQGNTEAFF,TGTGCCAGCAGTTACTCTCGACAGGGGAACACTGAAGCTTTCTTT
TRBV7-3,TRBJ2-2,-,-,CASRPGWNTGELFF,TGTGCCAGCAGACCCGGGTGGAACACCGGGGAGCTGTTTTTT
TRBV5-5,TRBJ1-1,-,TRBD1,CASSLGQGAWDTEAFF,TGTGCCAGCAGCTTAGGACAGGGGGCTTGGGACACTGAAGCTTTCTTT
TRBV10-2,TRBJ2-1,-,TRBD2,CATWWEREGPRNEQFF,TGCGCCACCTGGTGGGAGCGGGAGGGCCCGAGGAATGAGCAGTTCTTC
TRBV15,TRBJ2-1,-,TRBD2,CATSRDASRSAGASLLYEQFF,TGTGCCACCAGCAGAGACGCCTCTAGGTCTGCGGGAGCTTCCCTTCTCTATGAGCAGTTCTTC
TRBV5-1,TRBJ1-1,-,TRBD1,CASSPTGQPNTEAFF,TGCGCCAGCAGCCCTACGGGACAGCCAAACACTGAAGCTTTCTTT
TRBV4-2,TRBJ2-7,-,TRBD1,CASSQDWGQTFYEQYF,TGTGCCAGCAGCCAAGATTGGGGACAGACTTTCTACGAGCAGTACTTC
TRBV29-1,TRBJ1-2,few,-,CSVRTGSNYGYTF,TGCAGCGTTCGGACGGGGAGTAACTATGGCTACACCTTC
TRBV5-5,TRBJ1-2,-,-,CASRPEDYGYTF,TGTGCCAGCAGACCGGAGGACTATGGCTACACCTTC
TRBV5-1,TRBJ2-5,-,-,CASSLDAYGETQYF,TGCGCCAGCAGCTTGGACGCCTACGGGGAGACCCAGTACTTC
TRBV5-1,TRBJ2-1,-,-,CASSFEGTEQFF,TGCGCCAGCAGCTTCGAGGGCACTGAGCAGTTCTTC
TRBV5-1,TRBJ1-1,-,TRBD1,CASSSSPGQGTTEAFF,TGCGCCAGCAGCTCTTCTCCGGGACAGGGGACCACTGAAGCTTTCTTT
TRBV19,TRBJ2-2,-,-,CASSIGIALNTGELFF,TGTGCCAGTAGTATTGGGATAGCGTTAAACACCGGGGAGCTGTTTTTT
TRBV5-5,TRBJ2-6,-,TRBD1,CASSWGQGGWSGANVLTF,TGTGCCAGCAGCTGGGGACAGGGTGGTTGGAGTGGGGCCAACGTCCTGACTTTC
TRBV4-3,TRBJ1-5,-,TRBD1,CASSQDPPGQDINQPQHF,TGCGCCAGCAGCCAAGATCCACCGGGACAGGACATCAATCAGCCCCAGCATTTT
TRBV4-1,TRBJ2-5,few,-,CASSRGPQETQYF,TGCGCCAGCAGCCGTGGGCCACAAGAGACCCAGTACTTC
TRBV5-1,TRBJ2-7,-,TRBD1,CASSLGQGAYEQYF,TGCGCCAGCAGCTTGGGGCAGGGGGCGTACGAGCAGTACTTC
TRBV28,TRBJ2-7,-,-,CASSSHSDRPYEQYF,TGTGCCAGCAGTTCGCACTCGGACAGACCCTACGAGCAGTACTTC
TRBV7-2,TRBJ2-2,-,TRBD2,CASSSRGSGDTGELFF,TGTGCCAGCAGCTCCCGGGGTAGCGGGGACACCGGGGAGCTGTTTTTT
TRBV28,TRBJ2-3,-,-,CASSLPATDTQYF,TGTGCCAGCAGTTTACCAGCGACAGATACGCAGTATTTT